This paragraph reports one T cell receptor (beta chain). These data are taken from a study of blood T cell repertoires in COVID-19. Data came from immunoSEQ multiplex PCR; TCRdb stores just in-frame clones and leaves some out. The sample lists hundreds of thousands of clones; 85% to 90% were seen once. V lost 3 bases and J lost 5, with 11 bases in between. The CDR3 consists of 13 residues. The source is a man aged 18 to 29 who had recovered from COVID-19. Input material: PBMCs or T cells enriched from blood (not recorded which). V and J are TRBV12-3 or TRBV12-4 and TRBJ2-7; perhaps TRBD1 as D (6 bases). DNA for the CDR3: TGTGCCAGCAGTTTGTCAGGGGAGCACGAGCAGTACTTC. Translated: CASSLSGEHEQYF.